What follows describes a single T cell receptor beta chain. The second PCR ran about 6 to 12 cycles with a sample-barcoded 5' primer and J-beta primers. TCRdb called the 5' RACE reads again in MiXCR, with one record for every CDR3 protein. This table has 1.5 million to 2 million distinct CDR3 sequences, about two fifths appearing once. This specimen comes from a study of blood T cells in healthy people across ages. Germline V gene lookup returns CDR1 SNHLY and CDR2 FYNNEI. With V trimmed by 7 bases and J by 6 bases, 8 bases remained unmatched. This CDR3 contains 13 residues. This receptor was taken from a human donor in good health. The rearrangement uses TRBV2 and TRBJ1-2; TRBD1 aligns across 7 bases. Sample: blood. CDR3: CASTLTGTDGYTF. In nucleotides, the CDR3 is TGTGCCAGCACCCTGACAGGGACTGATGGCTACACCTTC.